This TCR beta chain was found in a study of T cell responses to AZD1222 COVID-19 vaccine. The V end was cut by 6 bases, the J end by 0 bases, with 3 bases between. This CDR3 is 11 amino acids long. Germline assignment: CDR1 MNHEY and CDR2 SVGAGI. Assay: immunoSEQ multiplex PCR; the TCRdb copy retains only in-frame clones and omits some. The data contain under 100,000 clones, nearly 90% of them singletons. Whole-study results and caveats: Mapped onto spike, vaccine-associated CD4 TCRs spanned it and were dominant at 160-218 and 743-854.

Comments on this clone: Its specificity is unknown.

This chain joins TRBV6-5 and TRBJ2-7; D gene uncertain. This clonotype originated in an adult in good health. The specimen comprised peripheral blood, sampled on day 0 of AZD1222 vaccination. The CDR3 spells CASSHSYEQYF. The CDR3 region has the DNA TGTGCCAGCAGCCACTCCTACGAGCAGTACTTC.